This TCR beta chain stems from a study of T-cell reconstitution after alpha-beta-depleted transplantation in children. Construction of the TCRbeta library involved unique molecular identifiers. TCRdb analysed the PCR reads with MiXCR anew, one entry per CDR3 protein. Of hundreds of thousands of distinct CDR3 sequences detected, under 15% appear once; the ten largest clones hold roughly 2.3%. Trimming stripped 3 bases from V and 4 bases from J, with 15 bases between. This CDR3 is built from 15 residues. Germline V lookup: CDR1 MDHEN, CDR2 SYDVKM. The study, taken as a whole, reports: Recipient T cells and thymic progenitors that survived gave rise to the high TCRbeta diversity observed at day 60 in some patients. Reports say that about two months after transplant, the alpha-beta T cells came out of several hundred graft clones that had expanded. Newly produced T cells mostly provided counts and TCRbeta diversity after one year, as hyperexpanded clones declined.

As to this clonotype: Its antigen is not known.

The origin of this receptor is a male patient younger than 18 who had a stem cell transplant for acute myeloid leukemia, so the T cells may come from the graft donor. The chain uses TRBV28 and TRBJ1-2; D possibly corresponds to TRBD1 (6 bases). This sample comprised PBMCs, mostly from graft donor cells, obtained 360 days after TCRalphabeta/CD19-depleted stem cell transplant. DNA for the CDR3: TGTGCCAGCAGTTTGTTCCTGACAGGAACCTATGGCTACACCTTC. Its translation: CASSLFLTGTYGYTF.